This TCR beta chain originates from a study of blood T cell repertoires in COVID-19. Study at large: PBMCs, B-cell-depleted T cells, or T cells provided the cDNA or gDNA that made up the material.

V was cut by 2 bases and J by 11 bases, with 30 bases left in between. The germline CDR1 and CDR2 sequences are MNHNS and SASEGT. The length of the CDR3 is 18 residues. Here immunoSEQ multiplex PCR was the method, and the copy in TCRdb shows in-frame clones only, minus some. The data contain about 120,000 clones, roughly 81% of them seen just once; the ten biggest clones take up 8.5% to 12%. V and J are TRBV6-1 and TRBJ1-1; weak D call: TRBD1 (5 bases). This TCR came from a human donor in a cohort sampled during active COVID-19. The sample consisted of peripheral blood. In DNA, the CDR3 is TGTGCCAGCAGTGAATTTCCCTTCGACAAGGGGCGCCCTTCTCGGGCTTTCTTT. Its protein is CASSEFPFDKGRPSRAFF.